The T cell receptor beta chain described here comes from a study of molecular identifiers for immune sequencing clone quantification. Sequencing libraries of naive CD8 cells derived from about 20,000 to 1,000,000 sorted cells with 10%, 30% or 50% RNA. This clonotype has a count of ten or more. TCRdb re-called the PCR reads with MiXCR, one entry per CDR3 protein. Counted here are approximately 550,000 distinct CDR3 sequences, roughly 23% occurring once; the ten biggest clones make up about 0.8%. This CDR3 comprises 16 residues. Looked up from germline, CDR1 is DFQATT and CDR2 is SNEGSKA (reference sequence). Germline trimming cut 7 bases from V and 1 base from J; bases unmatched to any gene: 13.

V usage is TRBV20-1 and J usage is TRBJ2-3; 8 bases are shared with TRBD2. What was sequenced was naive CD8+ T cells from blood, with Jurkat cell RNA spiked in. The subset denotes: FACS-sorted CD8+CD4-CCR7+CD45RA+ naive T cells. The receptor's source is a human donor in good health. Some libraries in this study had Jurkat cell RNA spiked in. CDR3 in DNA: TGCAGTGTTCTCCGTCCTGAGCGGGAGCGCACAGATACGCAGTATTTT. It encodes CSVLRPERERTDTQYF.